The text below deals with one T cell receptor beta chain. This clonotype was observed a few times. Its antigen remains undetermined. No base-level quality is on record; no much larger clone is a single base apart. The record originates from a study of T cells after yellow fever vaccination (dated by TCRdb to between 2017 and 2020). At the level of the whole study: Libraries from fractions with low cell numbers were prepared with the SMART-Seq v4 Ultra Low Input RNA kit. Blood was drawn at multiple timepoints before and after primary and secondary immunization, with bulk PBMC replicates and cell subsets isolated. Two healthy male donors, one aged 18 to 30 and one aged 30 to 40 years, were included in the cohort. To follow T-cell clones before and after primary and booster YFV17D yellow fever vaccination, bulk TCR alpha and beta repertoires were sequenced over time. The study at large found these results: Because the study included only a couple of donors, the extent to which the findings can be generalized is limited. FACS-sorted repertoires could contain abundant contaminating clonotypes from the bulk population, so computational filtering was required. A small fraction of clonotypes showed up in both the CD4 and CD8 compartments, probably as a result of convergent recombination. After the booster, most of the clones that had expanded following primary vaccination were detected again (around 97% of CD4 and roughly nine tenths of CD8), which suggests that memory was broadly maintained. Compared with the primary T-cell response, the secondary T-cell response was weaker but faster, peaking on day 5 rather than day 15.

The treatment or condition label here, explained by the study, means: live attenuated yellow fever vaccine strain. At each blood-draw timepoint, two biological replicates of bulk PBMCs were collected. PBMCs were isolated from peripheral blood using a standard Ficoll-Paque protocol. TriZol was used to extract RNA from bulk PBMCs, CD4 and CD8 fractions, and dextramer-positive and dextramer-negative fractions. TCR cDNA was synthesized by 5'RACE template switching, through which a universal primer site and unique molecular identifiers were introduced. cDNA synthesis was primed from both the TCR alpha and TCR beta constant segments. Library amplification involved two PCR steps, and the second step added sample barcodes and sequencing adapters. Sequencing of the libraries was done on either Illumina HiSeq 2500 (2x100 bp) or NovaSeq (2x150 bp). The source study handled its data this way. Reads were demultiplexed and collapsed into UMI consensus sequences with MIGEC, and V(D)J alignment was performed with MiXCR. Using edgeR on replicate PBMC samples, clonotypes were called vaccine-responding if FDR was below 0.01 and the log2 fold change was above 5 up to day 15. Bulk clonotypes were assigned CD4 or CD8 identity according to which sequenced CD4 or CD8 repertoire held them at higher abundance. TCRdb reprocessed the public reads (quality trimming at Q25 with fastp, clone calling with MiXCR) and kept in-frame beta chains. Rows are unified per CDR3 protein, each entry keeping the most common DNA and genes. None of the V and J calls come from the authors' own analysis; TCRdb made them. Across this sample there are fewer than 450,000 distinct CDR3 sequences, with 11% seen only once. The top ten clones comprise around 18% of the sample.

Trimming removed 2 bases from V and 8 bases from J; the gene matches leave 3 bases unexplained. Taken from the germline V gene, the CDR1 and CDR2 loops are SGHRS and YFSETQ. CDR3 length: 14 amino acids, cysteine to phenylalanine. The read is trimmed to its CDR3 DNA, 42 bases read in frame from base 1. The sequence derives from a man younger than 30 who received the YFV17D yellow fever vaccine. The chain links TRBV5-1 with TRBJ1-4; the central 10 bases match TRBD1. The material sequenced was PBMCs, taken on the day of the first yellow fever vaccination. The CDR3 protein sequence reads: CASSFGTGDEKLFF. In nucleotides, the sequence is TGCGCCAGCAGCTTTGGGACAGGGGACGAAAAACTGTTTTTT.